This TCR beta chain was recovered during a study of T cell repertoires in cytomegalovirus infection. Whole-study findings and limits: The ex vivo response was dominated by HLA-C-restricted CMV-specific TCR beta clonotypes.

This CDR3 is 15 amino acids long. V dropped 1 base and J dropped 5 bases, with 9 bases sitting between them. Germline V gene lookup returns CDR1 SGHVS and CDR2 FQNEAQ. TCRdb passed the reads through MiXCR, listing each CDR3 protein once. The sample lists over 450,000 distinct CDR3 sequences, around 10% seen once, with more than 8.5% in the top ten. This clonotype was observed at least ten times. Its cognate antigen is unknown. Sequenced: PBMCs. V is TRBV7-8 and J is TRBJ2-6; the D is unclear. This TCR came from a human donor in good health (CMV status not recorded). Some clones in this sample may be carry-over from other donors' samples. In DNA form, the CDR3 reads TGTGCCAGCAGCTTAGGGCAACGGAGGGCCAACGTCCTGACTTTC. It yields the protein CASSLGQRRANVLTF. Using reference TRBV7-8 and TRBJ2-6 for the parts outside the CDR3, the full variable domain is GAGVSQSPRYKVAKRGQDVALRCDPISGHVSLFWYQQALGQGPEFLTYFQNEAQLDKSGLPSDRFFAERPEGSVSTLKIQRTQQEDSAVYLCASSLGQRRANVLTFGAGSRLTVL.